The 18 T cell receptor beta chains below come from one sample, sequenced in a study of T cell responses to AZD1222 COVID-19 vaccine (dated by TCRdb to the early 2020s). The library was built by means of the immunoSEQ multiplex PCR assay. TCRdb took over this immuneACCESS table, retaining in-frame rearrangements with V and J assigned. Such tables are incomplete; in checked studies, under half of the missing clones stem from an unresolved V gene, and the remainder is unexplained. A total of about 110,000 clones appear in this sample, around 84% of them only once. The ten top clones hold about 3.5% of the sample. The label giving this sample's time point can be read as: baseline before first vaccination. Sequenced material: peripheral blood, taken on day 0 of AZD1222 vaccination. All receptors come from an adult in good health.

CDR3 nucleotides: TGTGCCACCAGTGATCCCTATCTCACTGGGGAGCTGTTTTTT. Protein: CATSDPYLTGELFF. The V and J genes are TRBV24-1 and TRBJ2-2, with D unresolved. The germline V gene encodes CDR1 KGHDR and CDR2 SFDVKD. The V gene lost 3 bases and the J gene lost 8 bases, with 12 bases spanning the gap. The CDR3 is 14 residues long.

V gene TRBV28 combines with J gene TRBJ1-4; tentatively, D is TRBD1 (5 bases). The length of the CDR3 is 14 residues. CDR1 and CDR2 (germline): MDHEN, SYDVKM. The ends were cut back, 7 bases at V and 4 bases at J, with 13 bases in the middle. Here the CDR3 DNA reads TGTGCCAGCACCGGGACGCCCCTTAATGAAAAACTGTTTTTT. Protein product: CASTGTPLNEKLFF.

The gene calls are TRBV6-5 and TRBJ2-7, with D maybe TRBD2 (6 bases). V was shortened by 3 bases and J by 1 base, with 16 bases between the two germline ends. The V gene's germline CDR1 is MNHEY and CDR2 SVGAGI. This CDR3 contains 16 residues. The CDR3, as DNA: TGTGCCAGCAGTTATATTAAGGGCGGGGCTTCCTACGAGCAGTACTTC. It codes for CASSYIKGGASYEQYF.

The V call is TRBV5-1, the J call TRBJ2-5; D is ambiguous. CDR1 SGHRS and CDR2 YFSETQ come from the germline V gene. Trimming removed 0 bases from V and 2 bases from J, with 11 bases in between. The CDR3 has 15 residues. CDR3 sequence (DNA): TGCGCCAGCAGCTTGGGAGTTCTAGGGCAAGAGACCCAGTACTTC. Translation gives CASSLGVLGQETQYF.

The chain recombines TRBV30 with TRBJ2-6, with D tentatively TRBD1 or TRBD2 (6 bases each). The CDR3 extends over 19 amino acids. Germline V gene data show CDR1 as GTSNPN and CDR2 as SVGIG (reference sequence). Trimming stripped 4 bases from V and 1 base from J, with 23 bases between. This CDR3 is CAWKLGGGWGDSGANVLTF. Written as DNA, the CDR3 is TGTGCCTGGAAATTAGGGGGAGGCTGGGGGGATTCTGGGGCCAACGTCCTGACTTTC.

This clone has only a few counts. This rearrangement joins TRBV9 to TRBJ1-1, with a tentative D call TRBD1 (6 bases). V dropped 4 bases and J dropped 5 bases, with 18 bases sitting between them. The CDR3 has 15 amino acids. Germline V gene data show CDR1 as SGDLS and CDR2 as YYNGEE. CDR3 loop: CASSTRDTAWTEAFF. DNA for the CDR3: TGTGCCAGCAGCACCCGGGACACAGCTTGGACTGAAGCTTTCTTT.

This clone is a singleton in its sample. J is TRBJ2-7 and V is TRBV5-5; 7 nucleotides align to TRBD1. The CDR3 contains 15 residues. The V and J ends lost 4 bases and 1 base, in that order; junction bases with no gene match: 8. The germline gives CDR1 SGHKS, CDR2 YYEKEE (reference sequence). In DNA, the CDR3 is TGTGCCAGCAGCCCAGGACAGGTTGGTTCCTACGAGCAGTACTTC. The encoded protein is CASSPGQVGSYEQYF.

This clone has only one observation. The genes are TRBV6-5 and TRBJ1-4; no clear D. CDR1 is MNHEY, CDR2 SVGAGI, per germline. The CDR3 loop spans 14 amino acids. Trimming took off 0 bases at V and 2 bases at J, with 4 bases between the two ends. In DNA form, the CDR3 reads TGTGCCAGCAGTTACTCGGGTACTAATGAAAAACTGTTTTTT. Translated: CASSYSGTNEKLFF.

CDR3 bases: TGTGCCAGCAGCCCTTGGGGGGGGTCAGATACGCAGTATTTT. This encodes CASSPWGGSDTQYF. This rearrangement joins TRBV7-3 to TRBJ2-3; 7 nucleotides line up with TRBD2. The V and J ends lost 5 bases and 4 bases, in that order; junction bases with no gene match: 6. CDR3 length: 14 residues. Looked up from germline, CDR1 is SGHTA and CDR2 is FQGTGA. The variable domain in full, completed from reference TRBV7-3 and TRBJ2-3, reads GAGVSQTPSNKVTEKGKYVELRCDPISGHTALYWYRQSLGQGPEFLIYFQGTGAADDSGLPNDRFFAVRPEGSVSTLKIQRTERGDSAVYLCASSPWGGSDTQYFGPGTRLTVL.

The chain has TRBV7-2 and TRBJ1-5, with 11 bases matching TRBD1. CDR1 SGHTA and CDR2 FQGNSA come from the germline V gene. V trimming: 4 bases; J trimming: 6 bases; junction bases outside the gene matches: 5. The CDR3 runs 15 residues. CDR3: CASSSGTGGSQPQHF. Here the CDR3 DNA reads TGTGCCAGCAGCTCAGGGACAGGGGGGAGTCAGCCCCAGCATTTT.

This sequence joins TRBV4-2 and TRBJ1-6; D gene ambiguous. This CDR3 contains 14 residues. V dropped 1 base and J dropped 7 bases, with 8 bases sitting between them. CDR1 is LGHNA and CDR2 is YNFKEQ in the germline V gene. The CDR3 spells CASSQGTGNSPLHF. CDR3 DNA sequence: TGTGCCAGCAGCCAAGGGACCGGGAATTCACCCCTCCACTTT.

The chain employs TRBV18 and TRBJ2-6; 8 bases map to TRBD2. The CDR3 sequence is 17 residues long. V shed 4 bases and J 1 base; nucleotides not matched to a gene: 6. Germline CDR1 reads KGHSH; CDR2 reads LQKENI. The CDR3 DNA reads as TGTGCCAGCTCACTGGGGGGACTAGTGTCTGGGGCCAACGTCCTGACTTTC. It specifies CASSLGGLVSGANVLTF.

CDR3 sequence reads: CASSLGQEHEQYF. The CDR3 nucleotides read TGTGCCAGCAGTTTGGGTCAGGAGCACGAGCAGTACTTC. This chain joins TRBV28 and TRBJ2-7, with unresolved D. The CDR3 consists of 13 residues. Trimming cost V 3 bases and J 5 bases, with 11 bases left between them. Per germline, CDR1 MDHEN and CDR2 SYDVKM.

The CDR3 reads CASSRDERRGTQPQHF. CDR3 coding DNA: TGTGCCAGTAGTCGAGATGAACGGAGGGGCACTCAGCCCCAGCATTTT. The rearrangement links TRBV19 to TRBJ1-5, with D perhaps TRBD1 (5 bases). Per germline, CDR1 LNHDA and CDR2 SQIVND (reference sequence). The V end was cut by 5 bases, the J end by 6 bases, with 20 bases between. This CDR3 has 16 amino acids.

Only one count was recorded for this clone. J is TRBJ2-7 and V is TRBV7-9, with D possibly called TRBD1 or TRBD2 (5 bases each). Germline values: CDR1 SEHNR, CDR2 FQNEAQ (reference sequence). This CDR3 contains 15 residues. Between the trimmed V and J ends, which lost 3 bases and 0 bases, there was a span of 12 bases. Written as DNA, the CDR3 is TGTGCCAGCAGCTTTCAAGGGACGGTCTCCTACGAGCAGTACTTC. Residues: CASSFQGTVSYEQYF.

The J gene is TRBJ2-5, the V gene TRBV29-1; no clear D gene. This CDR3 is built from 12 residues. Trimming shortened V by 4 bases and J by 5 bases, and 11 bases separated the two germline ends. Germline assignment: CDR1 SQVTM and CDR2 ANQGSEA. CDR3 protein: CSVGLGEETQYF. CDR3 coding DNA: TGCAGCGTTGGTCTGGGTGAGGAGACCCAGTACTTC.

Only one count was recorded for this clone. The chain links TRBV28 to TRBJ1-2; 7 positions match TRBD1. Trimming at V came to 6 bases and at J to 7 bases, leaving 8 bases not matched to a gene. This CDR3 has 13 residues. The germline CDR1 and CDR2 sequences are MDHEN and SYDVKM. Written as DNA, the CDR3 is TGTGCCAGCAGCACGACAGGGTATGGTGGCTACACCTTC. It yields the protein CASSTTGYGGYTF.

The rearrangement uses TRBV7-8 and TRBJ2-3; TRBD1 or TRBD2 may be the D gene (5 bases each). Germline V lookup: CDR1 SGHVS, CDR2 FQNEAQ. V was pared by 2 bases and J by 2 bases, with 23 bases between. The CDR3 is made up of 19 amino acids. The CDR3 loop reads CASSLKIGALRLFTDTQYF. CDR3 nucleotides: TGTGCCAGCAGCTTAAAAATCGGGGCCCTCCGCCTATTCACAGATACGCAGTATTTT.